The rows below give T cell receptor beta chains drawn from one sample of a study of blood T cell repertoires in COVID-19. TCRdb's copy holds only in-frame clones and misses some; the assay was immunoSEQ multiplex PCR. The sample holds under 400,000 clones, 87% seen once. The sample taken for sequencing was PBMCs or T cells enriched from blood (not recorded which). These receptors were obtained from a middle-aged man in a cohort exposed to, infected with or recovered from COVID-19 (not recorded which). The CDR3 runs from the conserved cysteine through the conserved F or W. A D gene is named only where the DNA matches it firmly. Expanded clones are given a class, and other clones once, few, many or no size at all.

.,.,TRBV25-1,TRBJ2-7,CASSDRVHSYEQYF,TGTGCCAGCAGTGATCGGGTCCACTCCTACGAGCAGTACTTC
.,.,TRBV11-2,TRBJ2-2,CASSPRWRGMSTGELFF,TGTGCCAGCAGCCCAAGATGGAGGGGAATGAGCACCGGGGAGCTGTTTTTT
.,.,TRBV30,TRBJ2-1,CAWSRLAILYNEQFF,TGTGCCTGGAGCCGGCTAGCGATTCTTTACAATGAGCAGTTCTTC
few,TRBD2,TRBV10-3,TRBJ2-1,CAIRPLAGKNNEQFF,TGTGCCATCAGACCACTAGCGGGAAAAAACAATGAGCAGTTCTTC
once,.,TRBV2,TRBJ2-7,CASSDGWAQEQYF,TGTGCCAGCAGTGATGGATGGGCTCAGGAGCAGTACTTC
.,.,TRBV27,TRBJ1-1,CASSLSQGEAFF,TGTGCCAGCAGTTTATCCCAGGGTGAAGCTTTCTTT
.,TRBD1,TRBV11-3,TRBJ2-5,CASSLGRQGMETQYF,TGTGCCAGCAGCTTAGGTCGACAGGGTATGGAGACCCAGTACTTC
.,.,TRBV27,TRBJ2-3,CASSLSNGRLDTQYF,TGTGCCAGCAGTTTATCGAACGGGAGATTAGATACGCAGTATTTT
.,.,TRBV24-1,TRBJ1-2,CATSDASRSEGVGYTF,TGTGCCACCAGTGACGCTTCAAGATCTGAGGGGGTCGGCTACACCTTC
few,.,TRBV24-1,TRBJ1-3,CATKAGVSGNTIYF,TGTGCCACCAAAGCAGGGGTCTCTGGAAACACCATATATTTT
.,.,TRBV6-5,TRBJ2-7,CASMSGMYEQYF,TGTGCCAGCATGTCAGGGATGTACGAGCAGTACTTC
.,TRBD1,TRBV7-9,TRBJ2-7,CASSPRTGFYEQYF,TGTGCCAGCAGCCCGCGGACAGGGTTCTACGAGCAGTACTTC
.,TRBD1,TRBV2,TRBJ2-7,CASSKDRVYEQYF,TGTGCCAGCAGTAAAGACAGGGTCTACGAGCAGTACTTC
.,.,TRBV28,TRBJ2-7,CASHTQGLSYEQYF,TGTGCCAGCCACACCCAGGGACTGTCCTACGAGCAGTACTTC